These T cell receptor beta chains were read from a single sample in a study of T cells in Graves' hyperthyroidism and ophthalmopathy. TCRdb re-analysed the multiplex PCR reads in MiXCR, keeping a single row per CDR3 protein. The sample lists approximately 530,000 distinct CDR3 sequences, roughly a sixth occurring once. Source material: blood. These receptors all come from a woman between 18 and 29 years old with Graves' hyperthyroidism. Each CDR3 is given with its conserved first and last residue. D genes are given only for firm matches. A clone size is listed for some rows: how often the clone was seen (once, few, many), or a class if it is expanded.

size	D	J	length	V	DNA	CDR3
-	TRBD2	TRBJ2-1	15	TRBV5-1	TGCGCCAGCAGCTTGACGCTAGCGGGAGCAGGTGAGCAGTTCTTC	CASSLTLAGAGEQFF
many	TRBD1	TRBJ2-1	13	TRBV18	TGTGCCAGCTCACCAGGACAGGGAAATGAGCAGTTCTTC	CASSPGQGNEQFF
many	-	TRBJ2-5	12	TRBV13	TGTGCCAGCAGCACTAGCTTCGAGACCCAGTACTTC	CASSTSFETQYF
-	TRBD1	TRBJ1-1	14	TRBV2	TGTGCCAGCAGTAGCCGGGACAGGGGCACTGAAGCTTTCTTT	CASSSRDRGTEAFF
many	TRBD2	TRBJ2-5	18	TRBV3-1	TGTGCCAGCAGCATCCGACTAGCGGGTACAAGCCCCCAAGAGACCCAGTACTTC	CASSIRLAGTSPQETQYF
-	-	TRBJ2-2	13	TRBV28	TGTGCCAGCACCCCAGGGAACACCGGGGAGCTGTTTTTT	CASTPGNTGELFF
many	-	TRBJ2-7	14	TRBV6-5	TGTGCCAGCAGTTACTCCAGGGTCTCCTACGAGCAGTACTTC	CASSYSRVSYEQYF
many	TRBD2	TRBJ2-1	17	TRBV5-5	TGTGCCAGCAGCTTGATTGGAGGGCGGGAGGTATACAATGAGCAGTTCTTC	CASSLIGGREVYNEQFF
many	-	TRBJ1-1	14	TRBV10-3	TGTGCCATCAGTGGAAGCAGTGGGGACACTGAAGCTTTCTTT	CAISGSSGDTEAFF
-	-	TRBJ2-3	14	TRBV6-1	TGTGCCAGCAACCGACCCCAAGACACAGATACGCAGTATTTT	CASNRPQDTDTQYF
-	-	TRBJ2-1	13	TRBV5-1	TGCGCCAGCCGAACGGGGGGCCCCCGTGAGCAGTTCTTC	CASRTGGPREQFF
-	-	TRBJ1-4	17	TRBV24-1	TGTGCCACCAGTGAACGGACGAACAGGGTCACTAATGAAAAACTGTTTTTT	CATSERTNRVTNEKLFF
many	TRBD1	TRBJ2-1	15	TRBV2	TGTGCCAGCAGCTTCGACAGGGGAGGAAACAATGAGCAGTTCTTC	CASSFDRGGNNEQFF
many	-	TRBJ2-3	12	TRBV18	TGTGCCAGCTCTATCAGCACAGATACGCAGTATTTT	CASSISTDTQYF
-	TRBD2	TRBJ2-3	19	TRBV24-1	TGTGCCACCAGTGATTATTCCGGGACTAGCGGGGGGCGCACAGATACGCAGTATTTT	CATSDYSGTSGGRTDTQYF
few	TRBD2	TRBJ2-7	13	TRBV18	TGTGCCAGCTCACCTCCCGGGACTAGCGAGCAGTACTTC	CASSPPGTSEQYF
few	-	TRBJ2-4	18	TRBV7-8	TGTGCCAGCAGCGTCGAGTGGGCAGGGGGGGTGGCCAAAAACATTCAGTACTTC	CASSVEWAGGVAKNIQYF
-	-	TRBJ2-2	19	TRBV24-1	TGTGCCACCAGTGATATCTCGGGACCCATTTACCACGACACCGGGGAGCTGTTTTTT	CATSDISGPIYHDTGELFF
many	TRBD1	TRBJ2-7	19	TRBV6-2/TRBV6-3	TGTGCCAGCAGTCACCTCTTTCTCCCCGTGGGACAGGGGATGTCCGAGCAGTACTTC	CASSHLFLPVGQGMSEQYF
many	TRBD2	TRBJ2-3	14	TRBV20-1	TGCAGTGCTAGTCCGCGCGGGAGGGCCGGTACGCAGTATTTT	CSASPRGRAGTQYF
-	-	TRBJ2-3	14	TRBV7-3	TGTGCCAGCAGCTTAACCAGTGTGTCGAATACGCAGTATTTT	CASSLTSVSNTQYF